The entry below gives a single T cell receptor beta chain sequence along with its context. These data belong to a study of blood T cell repertoires in COVID-19. Whole-study context: Researchers got acute and convalescent COVID-19 samples from the United States, Italy and Spain. Sample material is recorded as cDNA or gDNA derived from T cells, B-cell-depleted T cells, or PBMCs.

Repertoires were generated with immunoSEQ multiplex PCR, while TCRdb's copy carries only in-frame clones and drops some. Counted here are 70,000 to 95,000 clones, around 90% occurring once; the ten biggest clones make up 8.1%. CDR3 length equals 14 residues. V was clipped by 2 bases and J by 10 bases; unmatched bases: 2. Per germline, CDR1 MNHEY and CDR2 SMNVEV (reference sequence). The chain is built from TRBV27 and TRBJ1-6; the match to TRBD1 covers 10 bases. Sequenced: peripheral blood. The receptor was derived from a woman in her 70s with acute or convalescent COVID-19. The CDR3 bases are TGTGCCAGCAGTTTACGGGACAGGGGATCACCCCTCCACTTT. Amino acids: CASSLRDRGSPLHF.